Following are 11 T cell receptor beta chains from one sample sequenced in a study of blood T cell repertoires in COVID-19. Assay: immunoSEQ multiplex PCR; the TCRdb copy retains only in-frame clones and omits some. The sample has about 270,000 clones; over 75% are singletons. What was sequenced was PBMCs or T cells enriched from blood (not recorded which). The receptors stem from a young woman who had recovered from COVID-19.

The V and J genes are TRBV7-9 and TRBJ1-4; unclear D gene. Germline V CDR1 and CDR2: SEHNR, FQNEAQ (reference sequence). This CDR3 has 14 amino acids. The V gene lost 0 bases and the J gene lost 10 bases, with 12 bases spanning the gap. The CDR3 DNA sequence: TGTGCCAGCAGCTTAGCGATAGCGGGAGCAAAACTGTTTTTT. Its protein is CASSLAIAGAKLFF.

This clone has just one count. The chain is built from TRBV7-9 and TRBJ1-6; TRBD1 aligns across 9 bases. Germline CDR1 reads SEHNR; CDR2 reads FQNEAQ (reference sequence). Trimming removed 0 bases from V and 14 bases from J; junction bases left unmatched: 8. CDR3 length equals 15 residues. The CDR3 loop is CASSLAGTGYMALHF. For the CDR3, the DNA is TGTGCCAGCAGCTTAGCCGGGACAGGGTATATGGCCCTCCACTTT.

The gene calls are TRBV18 and TRBJ1-1; maybe TRBD1 (6 bases). The CDR3 is made up of 15 amino acids. The germline gives CDR1 KGHSH, CDR2 LQKENI. The V gene lost 3 bases and the J gene lost 1 base, with 12 bases spanning the gap. CDR3: CASSPEQGWNTEAFF. The CDR3 DNA sequence: TGTGCCAGCTCACCGGAACAGGGATGGAACACTGAAGCTTTCTTT.

Here the CDR3 reads CASSPRTANTEAFF. The CDR3 region has the DNA TGTGCCAGCAGCCCTCGGACAGCTAACACTGAAGCTTTCTTT. The chain employs TRBV7-9 and TRBJ1-1; tentatively, D is TRBD1 (6 bases). Germline CDR1 and CDR2: SEHNR and FQNEAQ (reference sequence). The CDR3 covers 14 residues. Between the trimmed V and J ends, which lost 5 bases and 2 bases, there was a span of 12 bases.

V gene TRBV27 combines with J gene TRBJ2-1; TRBD1 agrees at 10 bases. V dropped 6 bases and J dropped 7; count of bases not matched to a gene: 9. Germline values: CDR1 MNHEY, CDR2 SMNVEV (reference sequence). This CDR3 is built from 15 residues. The CDR3 nucleotides read TGTGCCAGCAGCCCACGACAGGGGGCAGGAAATGAGCAGTTCTTC. Amino acid sequence: CASSPRQGAGNEQFF.

V is TRBV24-1 and J is TRBJ2-2, with D possibly being TRBD2 (6 bases). V was trimmed by 2 bases and J by 6 bases, leaving 15 bases between them. From germline, CDR1 is KGHDR and CDR2 SFDVKD. This CDR3 is 16 amino acids long. CDR3 nucleotides: TGTGCCACCAGTGATTGGAGGGGACGGTATCCCGGGGAGCTGTTTTTT. This codes for CATSDWRGRYPGELFF.

V gene TRBV11-3 combines with J gene TRBJ1-1; D uncertain. V shed 3 bases and J shed 0 bases, with 5 bases lying between them. Per the germline V gene, CDR1 is SGHNT and CDR2 is YENEEA. The CDR3 runs 13 residues. This CDR3 is CASSLTLNTEAFF. For the CDR3, the DNA is TGTGCCAGCAGCTTGACACTGAACACTGAAGCTTTCTTT.

This clone has more than one count but fewer than ten. V usage is TRBV5-4 and J usage is TRBJ2-7; 10 bases match TRBD1. Trimming at V came to 1 base and at J to 2 bases, leaving 6 bases not matched to a gene. There are 16 residues in the CDR3. CDR1 and CDR2 from the germline V gene are SGHNT and YYREEE (reference sequence). The CDR3 spells CASSLSGGQGPYEQYF. The CDR3 coding sequence is TGTGCCAGCAGCTTGTCTGGGGGACAGGGGCCCTACGAGCAGTACTTC.

The chain has TRBV4-1 and TRBJ2-7; TRBD2 matches 8 bases. Germline assignment: CDR1 MGHRA and CDR2 YSYEKL. CDR3 length: 15 residues. V shed 1 base, J shed 5 bases, and the junction held 7 bases outside the gene matches. Here the CDR3 reads CASSQGRGGLDEQYF. CDR3 DNA sequence: TGCGCCAGCAGCCAAGGTCGGGGGGGCCTCGACGAGCAGTACTTC.

The CDR3 loop is CASSLDGRSFETQYF. CDR3 sequence (DNA): TGTGCCAGCAGCTTAGATGGGCGCTCCTTCGAGACCCAGTACTTC. The chain links TRBV11-2 to TRBJ2-5; no reliable D call. Per the germline V gene, CDR1 is SGHAT and CDR2 is FQNNGV. V lost 0 bases and J lost 5, with 13 bases in between. This CDR3 has 15 amino acids.

The rearrangement links TRBV5-1 to TRBJ1-4, with 7 bases matching TRBD1. Germline V CDR1 and CDR2: SGHRS, YFSETQ. V lost 4 bases, J lost 6 bases, and 15 bases stayed unmatched. CDR3 length: 17 amino acids. CDR3 coding DNA: TGCGCCAGCAGCCTCGGACCGACACAGGGGTTTGATGAAAAACTGTTTTTT. Translating it yields CASSLGPTQGFDEKLFF.